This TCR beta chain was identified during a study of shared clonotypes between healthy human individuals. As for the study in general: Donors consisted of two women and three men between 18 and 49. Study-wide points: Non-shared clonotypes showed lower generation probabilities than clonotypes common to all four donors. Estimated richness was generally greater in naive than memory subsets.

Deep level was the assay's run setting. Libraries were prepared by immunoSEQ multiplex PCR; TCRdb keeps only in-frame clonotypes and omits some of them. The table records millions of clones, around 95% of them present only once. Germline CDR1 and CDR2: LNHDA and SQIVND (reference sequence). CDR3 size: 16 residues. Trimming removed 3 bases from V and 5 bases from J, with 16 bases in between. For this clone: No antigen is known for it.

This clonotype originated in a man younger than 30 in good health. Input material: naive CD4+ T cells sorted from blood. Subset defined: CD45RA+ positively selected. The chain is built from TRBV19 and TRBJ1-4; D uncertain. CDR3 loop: CASSMGFGQLNEKLFF. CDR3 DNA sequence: TGTGCCAGTAGTATGGGATTTGGTCAGCTAAATGAAAAACTGTTTTTT.